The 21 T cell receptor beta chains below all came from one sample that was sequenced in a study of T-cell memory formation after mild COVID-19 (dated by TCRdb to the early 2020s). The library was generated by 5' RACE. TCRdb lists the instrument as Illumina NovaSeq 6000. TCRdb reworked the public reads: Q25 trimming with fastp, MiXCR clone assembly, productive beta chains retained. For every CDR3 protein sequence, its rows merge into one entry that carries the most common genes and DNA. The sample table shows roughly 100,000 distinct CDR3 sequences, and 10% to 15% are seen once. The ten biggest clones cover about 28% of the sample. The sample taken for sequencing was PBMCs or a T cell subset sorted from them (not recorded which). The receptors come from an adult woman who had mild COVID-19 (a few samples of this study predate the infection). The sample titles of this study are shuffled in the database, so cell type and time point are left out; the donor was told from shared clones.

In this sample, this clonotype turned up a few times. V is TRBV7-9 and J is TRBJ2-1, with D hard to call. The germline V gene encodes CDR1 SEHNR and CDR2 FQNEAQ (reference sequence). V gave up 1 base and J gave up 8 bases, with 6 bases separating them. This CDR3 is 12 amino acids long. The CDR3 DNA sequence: TGTGCCAGCAGCTTAGGAATGGATGAGCAGTTCTTC. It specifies CASSLGMDEQFF.

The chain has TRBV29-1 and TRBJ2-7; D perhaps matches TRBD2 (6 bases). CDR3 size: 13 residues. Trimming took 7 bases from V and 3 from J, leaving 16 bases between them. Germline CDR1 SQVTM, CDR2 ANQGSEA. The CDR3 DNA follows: TGCAGCGCCGACGGACTATCAGACTACGAGCAGTACTTC. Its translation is CSADGLSDYEQYF.

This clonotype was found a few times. The DNA of the CDR3 is TGCGCCAGCAGCTTGCTGGGACCGGGGTACGAGCAGTACTTC. It encodes CASSLLGPGYEQYF. The chain uses TRBV5-1 and TRBJ2-7; D assignment may be TRBD1 or TRBD2 (5 bases each). The CDR3 is made up of 14 amino acids. V lost 1 base and J lost 4, with 12 bases in between. Germline V gene sequence: CDR1 SGHRS, CDR2 YFSETQ.

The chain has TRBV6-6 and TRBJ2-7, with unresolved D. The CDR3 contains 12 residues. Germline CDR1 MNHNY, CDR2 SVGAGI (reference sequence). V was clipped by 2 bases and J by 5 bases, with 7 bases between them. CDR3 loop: CASSYDWDEQYF. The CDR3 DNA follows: TGTGCCAGCAGTTACGACTGGGACGAGCAGTACTTC.

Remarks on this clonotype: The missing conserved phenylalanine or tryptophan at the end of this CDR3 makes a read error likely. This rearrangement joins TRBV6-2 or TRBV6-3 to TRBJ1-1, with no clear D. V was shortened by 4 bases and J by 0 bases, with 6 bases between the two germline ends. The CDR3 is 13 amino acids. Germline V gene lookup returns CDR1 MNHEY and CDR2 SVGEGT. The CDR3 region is CASSSPLNTEAFC. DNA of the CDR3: TGTGCCAGCAGTTCCCCCCTGAACACTGAAGCTTTCTGT.

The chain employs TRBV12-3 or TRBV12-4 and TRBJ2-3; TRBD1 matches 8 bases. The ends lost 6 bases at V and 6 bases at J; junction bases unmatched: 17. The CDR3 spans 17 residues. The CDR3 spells CASSLGTGPAGFDTQYF. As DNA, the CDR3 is TGTGCCAGCAGCCTAGGGACAGGCCCCGCGGGATTCGATACGCAGTATTTT.

CDR3 bases: TGTGCCAGTAGTATAAGCTCTCCCAGTGGTGAGCAGTTCTTC. It specifies CASSISSPSGEQFF. This rearrangement joins TRBV19 to TRBJ2-1; D is unresolved. Trimming shortened V by 2 bases and J by 9 bases, and 14 bases separated the two germline ends. The CDR3 runs 14 residues. The germline V gene encodes CDR1 LNHDA and CDR2 SQIVND (reference sequence).

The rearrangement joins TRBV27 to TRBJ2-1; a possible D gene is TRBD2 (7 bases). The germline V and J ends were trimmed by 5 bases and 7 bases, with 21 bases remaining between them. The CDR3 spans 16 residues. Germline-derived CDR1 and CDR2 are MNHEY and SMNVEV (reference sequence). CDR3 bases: TGTGCCAGCAGTCTGCCGGGGGCGGGAGTCGGTAATGAGCAGTTCTTC. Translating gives CASSLPGAGVGNEQFF.

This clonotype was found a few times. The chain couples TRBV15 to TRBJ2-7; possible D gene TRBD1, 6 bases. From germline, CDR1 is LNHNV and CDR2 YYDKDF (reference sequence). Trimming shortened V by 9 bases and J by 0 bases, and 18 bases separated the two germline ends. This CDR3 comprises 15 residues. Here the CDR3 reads CATTAGAGDSYEQYF. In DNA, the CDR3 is TGTGCCACGACGGCCGGAGCAGGGGACTCCTACGAGCAGTACTTC.

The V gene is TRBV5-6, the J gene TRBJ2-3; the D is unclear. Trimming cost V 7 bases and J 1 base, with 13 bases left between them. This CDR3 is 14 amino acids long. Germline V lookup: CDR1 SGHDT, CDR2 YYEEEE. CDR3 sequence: CASQAFYGTDTQYF. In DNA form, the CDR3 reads TGTGCCAGCCAGGCCTTCTATGGCACAGATACGCAGTATTTT.

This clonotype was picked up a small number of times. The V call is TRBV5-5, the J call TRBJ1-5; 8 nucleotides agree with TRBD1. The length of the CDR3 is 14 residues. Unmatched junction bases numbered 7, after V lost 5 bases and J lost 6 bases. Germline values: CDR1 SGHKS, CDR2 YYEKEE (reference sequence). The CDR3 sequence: CASSHAGGSQPQHF. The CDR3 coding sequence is TGTGCCAGCAGTCACGCAGGGGGCAGTCAGCCCCAGCATTTT.

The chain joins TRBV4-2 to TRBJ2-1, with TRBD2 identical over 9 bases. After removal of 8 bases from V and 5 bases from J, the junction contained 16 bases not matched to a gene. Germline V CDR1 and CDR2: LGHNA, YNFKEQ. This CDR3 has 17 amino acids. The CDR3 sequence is CASGPIFASGIHNEQFF. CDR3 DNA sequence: TGTGCCAGCGGCCCTATTTTCGCTAGCGGGATCCACAATGAGCAGTTCTTC.

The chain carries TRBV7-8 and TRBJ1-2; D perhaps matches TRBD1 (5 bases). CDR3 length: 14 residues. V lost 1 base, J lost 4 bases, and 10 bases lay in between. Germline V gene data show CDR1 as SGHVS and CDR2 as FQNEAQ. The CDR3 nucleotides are TGTGCCAGCAGCTTAGGGGACCACAGCTATGGCTACACCTTC. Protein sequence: CASSLGDHSYGYTF.

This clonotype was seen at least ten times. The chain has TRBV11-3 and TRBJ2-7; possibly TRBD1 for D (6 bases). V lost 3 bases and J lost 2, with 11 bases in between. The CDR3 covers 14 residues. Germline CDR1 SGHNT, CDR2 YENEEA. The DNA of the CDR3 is TGTGCCAGCAGCTTCCAGGGGATTCCCTACGAGCAGTACTTC. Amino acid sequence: CASSFQGIPYEQYF.

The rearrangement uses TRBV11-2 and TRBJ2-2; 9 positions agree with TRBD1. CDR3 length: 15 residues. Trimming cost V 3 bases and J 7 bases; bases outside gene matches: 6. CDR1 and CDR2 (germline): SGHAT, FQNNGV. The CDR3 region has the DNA TGTGCCAGCAGCTTCACAGGGGGCTTAGGCGGGGAGCTGTTTTTT. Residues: CASSFTGGLGGELFF.

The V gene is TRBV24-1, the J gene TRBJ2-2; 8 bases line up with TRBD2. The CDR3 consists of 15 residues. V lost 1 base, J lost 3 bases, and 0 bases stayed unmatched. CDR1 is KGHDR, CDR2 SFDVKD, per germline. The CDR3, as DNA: TGTGCCACCAGTGATTTAGCGGGGGACACCGGGGAGCTGTTTTTT. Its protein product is CATSDLAGDTGELFF.

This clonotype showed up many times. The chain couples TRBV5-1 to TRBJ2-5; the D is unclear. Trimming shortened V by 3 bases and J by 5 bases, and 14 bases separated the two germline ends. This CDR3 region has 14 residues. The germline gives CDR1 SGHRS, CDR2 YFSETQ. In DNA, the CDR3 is TGCGCCAGCAGCTCCGTTTCCTGGCGGGAGACCCAGTACTTC. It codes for CASSSVSWRETQYF.

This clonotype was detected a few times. CDR3 residues: CASSSRRQSSYNEQFF. For the CDR3, the DNA is TGTGCCAGCAGTTCCAGGAGGCAGAGCTCCTACAATGAGCAGTTCTTC. The chain couples TRBV6-5 to TRBJ2-1; D is possibly TRBD2 (5 bases). The ends were cut back, 4 bases at V and 0 bases at J, with 13 bases in the middle. This CDR3 has 16 amino acids. CDR1 MNHEY and CDR2 SVGAGI come from the germline V gene.

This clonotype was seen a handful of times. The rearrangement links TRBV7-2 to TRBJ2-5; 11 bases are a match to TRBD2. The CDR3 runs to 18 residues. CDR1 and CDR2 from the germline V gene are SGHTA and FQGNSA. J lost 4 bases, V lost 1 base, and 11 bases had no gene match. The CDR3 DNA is TGTGCCAGCAGCTTAGATTGGCTAGCGGGGGGAATTCCAGAGACCCAGTACTTC. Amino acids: CASSLDWLAGGIPETQYF.

The CDR3 DNA follows: TGCAGTGCTAGAGCGGGGGTAGTGATCTACAATGAGCAGTTCTTC. This sequence encodes CSARAGVVIYNEQFF. The chain recombines TRBV20-1 with TRBJ2-1; D perhaps matches TRBD2 (6 bases). Germline V gene sequence: CDR1 DFQATT, CDR2 SNEGSKA (reference sequence). The CDR3 runs 15 residues. V lost 1 base, J lost 3 bases, and 13 bases lay in between.

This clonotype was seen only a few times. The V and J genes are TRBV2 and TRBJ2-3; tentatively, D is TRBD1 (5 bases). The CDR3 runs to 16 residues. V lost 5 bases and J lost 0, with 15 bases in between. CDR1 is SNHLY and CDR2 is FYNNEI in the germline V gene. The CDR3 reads CASSTDMTASTDTQYF. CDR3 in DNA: TGTGCCAGCAGTACGGATATGACAGCGAGCACAGATACGCAGTATTTT.